The clone carrying this T cell receptor beta chain was observed at least ten times. This sample stems from a study of T cells in Graves' hyperthyroidism and ophthalmopathy. Amplification targeted TCR beta CDR3 regions from RNA transcripts. In the first-round RT-PCR of the TCR CDR3, the HTBI primer set was used. TCRdb reprocessed the multiplex PCR reads with MiXCR, giving one entry per CDR3 protein. In the table there are fewer than 450,000 distinct CDR3 sequences, about a sixth of which are singletons. The germline CDR1 and CDR2 sequences are MDHEN and SYDVKM. Trimming left V 0 bases short and J 4 bases short, with 9 bases between. The CDR3 loop spans 14 amino acids.

This receptor was taken from a young woman with Graves' hyperthyroidism that later progressed to Graves' ophthalmopathy. This rearrangement joins TRBV28 to TRBJ2-5; maybe TRBD1 (6 bases). The sample consisted of blood. The CDR3 coding sequence is TGTGCCAGCAGTTTATGGGGGGCCCTAGAGACCCAGTACTTC. Translated, it gives CASSLWGALETQYF.